This entry concerns a single T cell receptor (beta chain). The target antigen is unknown. This entry belongs to a study of human thymus T cells. General observations from the study: Across thymic and blood repertoires, the usage of V and J genes appeared to be biased.

The ends lost 10 bases at V and 5 bases at J; junction bases unmatched: 10. This CDR3 spans 13 amino acids. In germline, CDR1 is ENHRY, CDR2 SYGVKD. Profiling relied on immunoSEQ multiplex PCR, and the TCRdb table lists in-frame clones only, not all of them. The profile shows more than 45,000 clones, nearly 95% of them singletons. The chain combines TRBV10-3 with TRBJ1-1; 7 bases are a match to TRBD1. Sequencing used blood. This clonotype originated in a boy younger than two with a congenital heart defect but otherwise immunologically healthy. The chain's CDR3 is CATSLAGGTEAFF. The CDR3, as DNA: TGTGCCACGAGCCTAGCAGGGGGTACTGAAGCTTTCTTT.